This entry features one T cell receptor beta chain sequence. Profiling relied on immunoSEQ multiplex PCR, and the TCRdb table lists in-frame clones only, not all of them. The repertoire holds 100,000 to 150,000 clones, 75% to 90% seen once, with roughly 7.9% in the top ten. These data belong to a study of identifying expanded T cells in peripheral blood. The ends were cut back, 4 bases at V and 1 base at J, with 7 bases in the middle. The CDR3 has 13 amino acids. The sequence was obtained from a person between 18 and 69 years old in good health. The source material was blood. The genes are TRBV23-1 and TRBJ1-1; D remains unclear. TRBV23-1 has ORF status, its function being uncertain. CDR3: CASSPNRNTEAFF. CDR3 sequence (DNA): TGCGCCAGCAGTCCGAACAGGAACACTGAAGCTTTCTTT.